The T cell receptor beta chain under discussion was sequenced for a study of tumor-infiltrating lymphocytes in primary liver carcinoma. About the study: Each of the growths was stage T1-T3 N0M0, extending about 4 to 11 cm across. General study findings and limits: Only about 8-25% of top clones showed up in all five tumor regions. A significantly higher top-250-clone fraction was recorded for tumors than for blood (p = 0.039).

A remark on this clonotype: No antigen is known for it.

Without any cell sorting, about 19-32 mg of bulk tissue yielded co-extracted RNA and DNA. The study found over 75% viable tumor cells in every tumor sample. This CDR3 region has 15 residues. The germline V gene encodes CDR1 SQVTM and CDR2 ANQGSEA. The V gene lost 5 bases and the J gene lost 0 bases, with 16 bases spanning the gap. From roughly 0.55 ug of total RNA, TCR beta-specific cDNA was reverse-transcribed using a constant-region primer. Three-round nested multiplex PCR performed with slightly modified ARM-PCR produced the TCR beta libraries. In the first two PCR rounds, TRBV1-TRBV30 forward primers were paired with a C-beta reverse primer, and each round lasted approximately 10 cycles. TCRdb processed the multiplex PCR reads anew with MiXCR; each CDR3 protein has one entry. The table includes around 190,000 distinct CDR3 sequences, 85% detected once.

The sequence was obtained from a man aged 35 to 55 with primary liver carcinoma and hepatitis B virus infection. The specimen was tumor tissue from primary liver carcinoma. This sequence joins TRBV29-1 and TRBJ1-1; D may be TRBD1 (6 bases). The CDR3 sequence: CSVLQGWGVNTEAFF. For the CDR3, the DNA is TGCAGCGTTCTTCAGGGGTGGGGGGTGAACACTGAAGCTTTCTTT.